Presented here are 15 T cell receptor beta chains from one specimen sequenced in a study of identical twins. TCRdb fed the 5' RACE reads into MiXCR, producing one record per CDR3 protein. The profile shows about 240,000 distinct CDR3 sequences, more than 9% of them singletons. Sequenced material: memory T cells sorted from blood. The receptors stem from a man between 50 and 59 years old in good health.

The V and J genes are TRBV24-1 and TRBJ2-1; no firm D call. Germline V gene data show CDR1 as KGHDR and CDR2 as SFDVKD. This CDR3 region has 13 residues. V was clipped by 9 bases and J by 5 bases, with 13 bases between them. DNA of the CDR3: TGTGCCACCTCAGACTTCATCCACAATGAGCAGTTCTTC. It translates to CATSDFIHNEQFF.

This clonotype was observed a few times. The CDR3 DNA is TGTGCCTGGAGTATCCAGGGACTAGCCCTTGGGACCCAGTACTTC. Translating gives CAWSIQGLALGTQYF. The chain recombines TRBV30 with TRBJ2-5; 9 bases are shared with TRBD2. The CDR3 spans 15 residues. Germline CDR1 reads GTSNPN; CDR2 reads SVGIG (reference sequence). The J segment lost 7 bases and the V segment lost 2 bases, leaving 11 bases of the junction unmatched.

This clonotype was observed at least ten times. This chain joins TRBV20-1 and TRBJ2-5; D remains unclear. CDR3 length equals 13 residues. Trimming pared 3 bases from V and 2 bases from J, leaving 10 bases between. Germline CDR1 is DFQATT and CDR2 is SNEGSKA (reference sequence). In nucleotides, the CDR3 is TGCAGTGCTAGTGTGGCAGCACAAGAGACCCAGTACTTC. The encoded protein is CSASVAAQETQYF.

This clonotype has only a few counts. The chain uses TRBV29-1 and TRBJ2-1; D unresolved. CDR3 length: 16 amino acids. Per the germline V gene, CDR1 is SQVTM and CDR2 is ANQGSEA. V was pared by 3 bases and J by 4 bases, with 19 bases between. The CDR3 DNA follows: TGCAGCGTTGAGTTTTCGGGCCTAGGAAGTTACAATGAGCAGTTCTTC. Encoded protein: CSVEFSGLGSYNEQFF.

This clonotype was seen ten or more times. The CDR3 sequence: CASSLWGQGEGHEQYF. The DNA of the CDR3 is TGCGCCAGCAGCTTGTGGGGACAGGGTGAAGGGCACGAGCAGTACTTC. The V and J genes are TRBV5-1 and TRBJ2-7, with TRBD1 identical over 9 bases. Trimming cost V 1 base and J 5 bases; bases outside gene matches: 10. The germline CDR1 and CDR2 sequences are SGHRS and YFSETQ. CDR3 length equals 16 residues. Looking up the rest from reference TRBV5-1 and TRBJ2-7 gives the full variable domain: KAGVTQTPRYLIKTRGQQVTLSCSPISGHRSVSWYQQTPGQGLQFLFEYFSETQRNKGNFPGRFSGRQFSNSRSEMNVSTLELGDSALYLCASSLWGQGEGHEQYFGPGTRLTVT.

The genes are TRBV7-2 and TRBJ2-7; 9 bases match TRBD2. The junction had 2 bases not matched to a gene; V was cut back by 5 bases and J by 0 bases. Germline V gene data show CDR1 as SGHTA and CDR2 as FQGNSA. CDR3 size: 14 residues. The DNA of the CDR3 is TGTGCCAGCAGCCAAGCGGGGGGCTCCTACGAGCAGTACTTC. It is translated as CASSQAGGSYEQYF.

The V call is TRBV28, the J call TRBJ2-7, with 10 bases identical to TRBD2. CDR3 length equals 16 residues. The V segment lost 6 bases and the J segment 5 bases; nucleotides outside the gene matches: 13. CDR1 is MDHEN, CDR2 SYDVKM, per germline. The CDR3 loop is CASRERGGLSRNEQYF. DNA of the CDR3: TGTGCCAGCAGGGAGCGGGGGGGCTTGAGTAGGAACGAGCAGTACTTC. The whole variable domain, remainder taken from reference TRBV28 and TRBJ2-7, is DVKVTQSSRYLVKRTGEKVFLECVQDMDHENMFWYRQDPGLGLRLIYFSYDVKMKEKGDIPEGYSVSREKKERFSLILESASTNQTSMYLCASRERGGLSRNEQYFGPGTRLTVT.

This clonotype was recorded at least ten times. The chain combines TRBV11-2 with TRBJ1-5; D gene unclear. Trimming shortened V by 5 bases and J by 5 bases, and 7 bases separated the two germline ends. CDR3 length: 12 residues. Germline CDR1 and CDR2: SGHAT and FQNNGV. Here the CDR3 reads CASSELDQPQHF. The CDR3 coding sequence is TGTGCCAGCAGCGAACTCGATCAGCCCCAGCATTTT.

This clonotype was seen many times. An end of the junction does not agree with germline; a read error may underlie this. This chain connects TRBV12-3 or TRBV12-4 to TRBJ2-7; TRBD1 agrees at 10 bases. The CDR3 is made up of 14 amino acids. The CDR3 DNA reads as TGTGCCAGCAGCTTAGACAGGGGGCATGGAGAGCAGTACTTC. Translating gives CASSLDRGHGEQYF.

This clonotype was observed at least ten times. V usage is TRBV11-2 and J usage is TRBJ2-1; D remains ambiguous. The germline CDR1 and CDR2 sequences are SGHAT and FQNNGV. The CDR3 extends over 15 amino acids. Trimming removed 4 bases at V and 5 bases at J, with 15 bases between. CDR3: CASSYVWGSDNEQFF. The CDR3, as DNA: TGTGCCAGCAGCTACGTTTGGGGTTCGGACAATGAGCAGTTCTTC.

This clonotype was counted ten times or more. DNA of the CDR3: TGTGCCAGCAGTCGGGGGGGACCGGGACTAGGGGTGACCCAGTACTTC. Protein: CASSRGGPGLGVTQYF. The rearrangement joins TRBV27 to TRBJ2-5; TRBD2 agrees at 8 bases. The CDR3 consists of 16 residues. Germline V CDR1 and CDR2: MNHEY, SMNVEV (reference sequence). J gave up 7 bases and V 5 bases, and 15 bases lay outside the gene matches.

This clonotype was observed a few times. As DNA, the CDR3 is TGTGCCAGCAGCGCCTCCCGGGACAGGGCTGTGACTTTCTTT. Translation gives CASSASRDRAVTFF. J is TRBJ1-1 and V is TRBV7-2; 9 bases agree with TRBD1. The germline CDR1 and CDR2 sequences are SGHTA and FQGNSA. The CDR3 has 14 amino acids. V shed 5 bases, J shed 12 bases, and the junction held 13 bases outside the gene matches. The whole variable domain, filled in from reference TRBV7-2 and TRBJ1-1, reads GAGVSQSPSNKVTEKGKDVELRCDPISGHTALYWYRQSLGQGLEFLIYFQGNSAPDKSGLPSDRFSAERTGGSVSTLTIQRTQQEDSAVYLCASSASRDRAVTFFGQGTRLTVV.

This clonotype occurred many times. The chain couples TRBV12-3 or TRBV12-4 to TRBJ2-2; TRBD2 aligns across 10 bases. The CDR3 covers 20 residues. The V gene end was trimmed by 2 bases and the J gene end by 7 bases; junction bases not matched to a gene: 19. The chain's CDR3 is CASSLRPRFLAGVYIGELFF. For the CDR3, the DNA is TGTGCCAGCAGTTTAAGGCCGAGATTCCTAGCGGGAGTGTACATCGGGGAGCTGTTTTTT.

V is TRBV11-2 and J is TRBJ1-1, with D maybe TRBD1 (6 bases). Germline V gene data show CDR1 as SGHAT and CDR2 as FQNNGV. This CDR3 comprises 13 residues. With 4 bases removed from V and 4 bases from J, the gap between germline ends came to 10 bases. CDR3 in amino acids: CASSSNRATEAFF. CDR3 nucleotide sequence: TGTGCCAGCAGCTCAAACAGGGCCACTGAAGCTTTCTTT. Using reference TRBV11-2 and TRBJ1-1 for the parts outside the CDR3, the full variable domain is EAGVAQSPRYKIIEKRQSVAFWCNPISGHATLYWYQQILGQGPKLLIQFQNNGVVDDSQLPKDRFSAERLKGVDSTLKIQPAKLEDSAVYLCASSSNRATEAFFGQGTRLTVV.

This chain joins TRBV20-1 and TRBJ1-1, with D tentatively TRBD1 (6 bases). The V gene lost 5 bases and the J gene lost 0 bases, with 16 bases spanning the gap. CDR3 length: 15 amino acids. The germline gives CDR1 DFQATT, CDR2 SNEGSKA (reference sequence). The CDR3 DNA reads as TGCAGTGCTGGGACGGCGGGACATATGAACACTGAAGCTTTCTTT. As protein: CSAGTAGHMNTEAFF.